This is a list of T cell receptor beta chains from one sample in a study of identical twins. MiXCR, run by TCRdb on the 5' RACE reads, gives a single entry per CDR3 protein. The table records around 290,000 distinct CDR3 sequences, nearly 9.5% of them present only once. Separately, the same data were catalogued under a study of yellow fever vaccine responses in identical twins.

The material sequenced was CD8+ T cells sorted from blood. These receptor sequences come from a woman between 18 and 29 years old in good health. Both conserved end residues are part of each CDR3. A D gene is named only where the DNA matches it firmly. Clone size is shown for a subset of rows, as once, few, many or a class of expanded clone.

abundance: many
v_gene: TRBV12-3/TRBV12-4
d_gene: .
j_gene: TRBJ1-1
CDR3nt: TGTGCCAGCAACAACATAAACACTGAAGCTTTCTTT
CDR3aa: CASNNINTEAFF

abundance: many
v_gene: TRBV2
d_gene: TRBD1
j_gene: TRBJ2-7
CDR3nt: TGTGCCAGCAGTGGACAGGGGGCGATCTACGAGCAGTACTTC
CDR3aa: CASSGQGAIYEQYF

abundance: .
v_gene: TRBV7-9
d_gene: .
j_gene: TRBJ2-1
CDR3nt: TGTGCCAGCAATACGGACGAAGAGCAGTTCTTC
CDR3aa: CASNTDEEQFF

abundance: few
v_gene: TRBV9
d_gene: .
j_gene: TRBJ1-4
CDR3nt: TGTGCCAGCAGCGTAGAAGAAACTAATGAAAAACTGTTTTTT
CDR3aa: CASSVEETNEKLFF

abundance: .
v_gene: TRBV7-9
d_gene: .
j_gene: TRBJ2-5
CDR3nt: TGTGCCAGCAGCTTACAGCCCGTTCCCTGGGACCAGTACTTC
CDR3aa: CASSLQPVPWDQYF

abundance: few
v_gene: TRBV2
d_gene: TRBD2
j_gene: TRBJ2-3
CDR3nt: TGTGCCAGCAGCGCCGGGACTACGAGCACAGATACGCAGTATTTT
CDR3aa: CASSAGTTSTDTQYF

abundance: .
v_gene: TRBV24-1
d_gene: TRBD1
j_gene: TRBJ2-7
CDR3nt: TGTGCCACCGGGACAGCCTACGAGCAGTACTTC
CDR3aa: CATGTAYEQYF

abundance: few
v_gene: TRBV6-4
d_gene: .
j_gene: TRBJ1-6
CDR3nt: TGTGCCAGCATAGGATGGGGCGTCAGAGGGGATTCACCCCTCCACTTT
CDR3aa: CASIGWGVRGDSPLHF

abundance: few
v_gene: TRBV15
d_gene: .
j_gene: TRBJ2-1
CDR3nt: TGTGCCACCAGGGGTAATGAGCAGTTCTTC
CDR3aa: CATRGNEQFF

abundance: many
v_gene: TRBV7-2
d_gene: .
j_gene: TRBJ2-3
CDR3nt: TGTGCCAGCAGCTTAATGGGGGAAGGGGATACGCAGTATTTT
CDR3aa: CASSLMGEGDTQYF

abundance: many
v_gene: TRBV5-1
d_gene: .
j_gene: TRBJ2-7
CDR3nt: TGCGCCAGCAGCCCCGGGACCGCCTACGAGCAGTACTTC
CDR3aa: CASSPGTAYEQYF

abundance: .
v_gene: TRBV7-9
d_gene: .
j_gene: TRBJ2-5
CDR3nt: TGTGCCAGCAGGCCCAGCTTCCAAGAGACCCAGTACTTC
CDR3aa: CASRPSFQETQYF

abundance: .
v_gene: TRBV11-2
d_gene: .
j_gene: TRBJ2-1
CDR3nt: TGTGCCAGCAGCTTAGGTCCGGGGGCCTCCTACAATGAGCAGTTCTTC
CDR3aa: CASSLGPGASYNEQFF

abundance: .
v_gene: TRBV5-5
d_gene: .
j_gene: TRBJ2-7
CDR3nt: TGTGCCAGCAGCGTTGGACAGCTCCCCTACGAGCAGTACTTC
CDR3aa: CASSVGQLPYEQYF

abundance: few
v_gene: TRBV7-9
d_gene: .
j_gene: TRBJ1-1
CDR3nt: TGTGCCAGCAGCTTTGTGAACACTGAAGCTTTCTTT
CDR3aa: CASSFVNTEAFF

abundance: .
v_gene: TRBV20-1
d_gene: .
j_gene: TRBJ2-1
CDR3nt: TGCAGTGCCCCCAAGTCTCACAGCGGGACAGTGGGTGAGCAGTTCTTC
CDR3aa: CSAPKSHSGTVGEQFF

abundance: few
v_gene: TRBV20-1
d_gene: .
j_gene: TRBJ2-3
CDR3nt: TGCAGTGCTCCAGGGCTCTCACGCGACCTAACACAAAGCACAGATACGCAGTATTTT
CDR3aa: CSAPGLSRDLTQSTDTQYF

abundance: few
v_gene: TRBV6-2/TRBV6-3
d_gene: .
j_gene: TRBJ2-1
CDR3nt: TGTGCCAGCAGTTCCCGGATTGAGCAGTTCTTC
CDR3aa: CASSSRIEQFF

abundance: many
v_gene: TRBV10-1
d_gene: TRBD2
j_gene: TRBJ2-1
CDR3nt: TGCGCCAGCAGTGAGTATCGAGCGGGACCCTACAATGAGCAGTTCTTC
CDR3aa: CASSEYRAGPYNEQFF

abundance: many
v_gene: TRBV28
d_gene: TRBD2
j_gene: TRBJ2-1
CDR3nt: TGTGCCAGCACCATTCGAGGGAGGGAGGGTTACAATGAGCAGTTCTTC
CDR3aa: CASTIRGREGYNEQFF

abundance: many
v_gene: TRBV29-1
d_gene: .
j_gene: TRBJ2-2
CDR3nt: TGCAGCGTTGTGGTCACCGGGGAGCTGTTTTTT
CDR3aa: CSVVVTGELFF

abundance: .
v_gene: TRBV28
d_gene: .
j_gene: TRBJ2-7
CDR3nt: TGTGCCAGCAGGGGACCTTTCTCCTACGAGCAGTACTTC
CDR3aa: CASRGPFSYEQYF

abundance: .
v_gene: TRBV5-1
d_gene: TRBD2
j_gene: TRBJ2-5
CDR3nt: TGCGCCAGCAGCGTGACCGGGACTAGCGGAGAGACCCAGTACTTC
CDR3aa: CASSVTGTSGETQYF

abundance: .
v_gene: TRBV2
d_gene: TRBD2
j_gene: TRBJ2-7
CDR3nt: TGTGCCAGCGGTTCGGGGGGGCTAAGATACGAGCAGTACTTC
CDR3aa: CASGSGGLRYEQYF

abundance: few
v_gene: TRBV2
d_gene: .
j_gene: TRBJ1-3
CDR3nt: TGTGCCAGCAGTAAATTACAGGGAATCGGCTCTGGAAACACCATATATTTT
CDR3aa: CASSKLQGIGSGNTIYF

abundance: many
v_gene: TRBV29-1
d_gene: TRBD1
j_gene: TRBJ2-5
CDR3nt: TGCAGCGCCCCGGGACAGGGGCGTGAGACCCAGTACTTC
CDR3aa: CSAPGQGRETQYF

abundance: few
v_gene: TRBV14
d_gene: .
j_gene: TRBJ1-6
CDR3nt: TGTGCCAGCAGCGGCAGACGGTCCTATAATTCACCCCTCCACTTT
CDR3aa: CASSGRRSYNSPLHF

abundance: many
v_gene: TRBV7-6
d_gene: .
j_gene: TRBJ2-3
CDR3nt: TGTGCCAGCAGCTTTATTCCAGCCCGCGCAGATACGCAGTATTTT
CDR3aa: CASSFIPARADTQYF

abundance: many
v_gene: TRBV20-1
d_gene: TRBD1
j_gene: TRBJ1-5
CDR3nt: TGCAGTGCTAGATACCAGGGGGCGCAAAGCAATCAGCCCCAGCATTTT
CDR3aa: CSARYQGAQSNQPQHF